Below are 23 T cell receptor beta chains sequenced from a single sample in a study of blood T cell repertoires in COVID-19. Profiling relied on immunoSEQ multiplex PCR, and the TCRdb table lists in-frame clones only, not all of them. The data hold over 250,000 clones, with 87% observed a single time. Source material: PBMCs or T cells enriched from blood (not recorded which). The source of these receptors is a woman aged 18-35 years who had recovered from COVID-19.

The chain has TRBV18 and TRBJ1-4; 8 nucleotides line up with TRBD1. The V and J ends lost 3 bases and 2 bases, in that order; junction bases with no gene match: 5. The CDR3 is 16 amino acids. Germline V gene lookup returns CDR1 KGHSH and CDR2 LQKENI. The CDR3 protein is CASSPTGGSTNEKLFF. The CDR3, as DNA: TGTGCCAGCTCACCCACAGGGGGTTCGACTAATGAAAAACTGTTTTTT. The variable domain in full, with the rest retrieved from reference TRBV18 and TRBJ1-4, is NAGVMQNPRHLVRRRGQEARLRCSPMKGHSHVYWYRQLPEEGLKFMVYLQKENIIDESGMPKERFSAEFPKEGPSILRIQQVVRGDSAAYFCASSPTGGSTNEKLFFGSGTQLSVL.

The chain couples TRBV28 to TRBJ1-1; no clear D. CDR1 and CDR2 (germline): MDHEN, SYDVKM. The CDR3 runs 12 residues. V was shortened by 4 bases and J by 3 bases, with 6 bases between the two germline ends. The CDR3 loop is CASSSLHTEAFF. The CDR3 coding sequence is TGTGCCAGCAGTTCCCTTCACACTGAAGCTTTCTTT.

This chain joins TRBV4-3 and TRBJ1-2, with TRBD1 as a possible D gene (6 bases). The CDR3 loop spans 17 amino acids. Germline V gene data show CDR1 as LGHNA and CDR2 as YSLEER. Deletions cut 2 bases from V and 8 bases from J, with 24 bases between. This chain's CDR3 is CASSQSTTGYDSSGYTF. CDR3 nucleotides: TGCGCCAGCAGCCAAAGCACCACAGGGTATGATTCAAGCGGCTACACCTTC.

The CDR3 bases are TGTGCCAGCACTTACGCCAGGGGTGGTGGCTACACCTTC. It translates to CASTYARGGGYTF. V usage is TRBV27 and J usage is TRBJ1-2; TRBD1 might be the D (6 bases). The CDR3 extends over 13 amino acids. Germline CDR1 MNHEY, CDR2 SMNVEV (reference sequence). V shed 7 bases and J shed 7 bases, with 16 bases lying between them.

The chain links TRBV5-1 to TRBJ1-4; D uncertain. The CDR3 has 15 amino acids. V shed 2 bases and J shed 5 bases, with 13 bases lying between them. Germline V gene lookup returns CDR1 SGHRS and CDR2 YFSETQ. CDR3 residues: CASSFSLGGNEKLFF. The CDR3 DNA sequence: TGCGCCAGCAGCTTTTCCTTGGGAGGGAATGAAAAACTGTTTTTT.

This clone was counted between two and nine times. The chain joins TRBV6-1 to TRBJ2-1, with 7 bases identical to TRBD2. CDR3 size: 15 residues. The V gene's germline CDR1 is MNHNS and CDR2 SASEGT. V was pared by 4 bases and J by 6 bases, with 9 bases of the junction left unmatched. The DNA for the CDR3 is TGTGCCAGCAGTGGAGCAGGACTAGTCTCCAATGAGCAGTTCTTC. This gives the protein CASSGAGLVSNEQFF.

The chain links TRBV28 to TRBJ1-2, with 9 bases aligning to TRBD1. CDR1 and CDR2 (germline): MDHEN, SYDVKM. The V gene end was trimmed by 4 bases and the J gene end by 5 bases; junction bases not matched to a gene: 8. The CDR3 consists of 15 residues. The CDR3 region is CASSWNRGLGYGYTF. The CDR3 nucleotides read TGTGCCAGCAGTTGGAACAGGGGGCTGGGATATGGCTACACCTTC.

This chain connects TRBV2 to TRBJ1-1; 8 positions match TRBD1. The CDR3 extends over 14 amino acids. In germline, CDR1 is SNHLY, CDR2 FYNNEI. J gave up 5 bases and V 5 bases, and 7 bases lay outside the gene matches. The CDR3 spells CASSPRTGLTEAFF. CDR3 coding DNA: TGTGCCAGCAGTCCACGGACAGGGCTGACTGAAGCTTTCTTT.

This chain uses TRBV27 with TRBJ2-7, with 11 bases fitting TRBD2. V lost 4 bases to trimming and J lost 2 bases; unmatched junction nucleotides: 4. The germline CDR1 and CDR2 sequences are MNHEY and SMNVEV (reference sequence). This CDR3 has 15 residues. CDR3 in DNA: TGTGCCAGCAGTTCGGGACTAGCGGCCCCCTACGAGCAGTACTTC. This sequence encodes CASSSGLAAPYEQYF.

This chain connects TRBV7-9 to TRBJ1-1; no reliable D call. V lost 5 bases and J 4 bases, leaving 5 bases between the germline ends. CDR1 SEHNR and CDR2 FQNEAQ come from the germline V gene (reference sequence). The CDR3 loop spans 11 amino acids. The CDR3 DNA reads TGTGCCAGCAGCCATTCCACTGAAGCTTTCTTT. This codes for CASSHSTEAFF.

The genes are TRBV5-5 and TRBJ1-1; 11 bases are a match to TRBD1. This CDR3 spans 17 amino acids. CDR1 and CDR2 (germline): SGHKS, YYEKEE (reference sequence). With 4 bases clipped from V and 1 base from J, the junction kept 9 bases outside the gene matches. CDR3 nucleotide sequence: TGTGCCAGCAGCCCTTCCGGGACAGGGGGGAGGAACACTGAAGCTTTCTTT. Protein product: CASSPSGTGGRNTEAFF.

This sequence joins TRBV5-1 and TRBJ2-2, with 11 nucleotides matching TRBD1. The CDR3 sequence is 18 residues long. V was pared by 3 bases and J by 7 bases, with 14 bases of the junction left unmatched. Germline-derived CDR1 and CDR2 are SGHRS and YFSETQ. CDR3 amino acids: CASSYNPGGQGEIGELFF. For the CDR3, the DNA is TGCGCCAGCAGCTATAACCCCGGGGGACAGGGGGAGATCGGGGAGCTGTTTTTT.

CDR3 loop: CASSKGLASFSYNEQFF. DNA for the CDR3: TGTGCCAGTAGTAAGGGACTAGCTTCTTTCTCCTACAATGAGCAGTTCTTC. V and J are TRBV19 and TRBJ2-1; 9 positions match TRBD2. The CDR3 is 17 residues long. V trimming: 4 bases; J trimming: 0 bases; junction bases outside the gene matches: 7. Per the germline V gene, CDR1 is LNHDA and CDR2 is SQIVND (reference sequence).

V gene TRBV2 combines with J gene TRBJ1-1, with TRBD1 as a possible D gene (5 bases). The CDR3 consists of 14 residues. The ends were cut back, 6 bases at V and 3 bases at J, with 14 bases in the middle. The germline V gene has CDR1 SNHLY and CDR2 FYNNEI. The CDR3 is CASRIKTGDTEAFF. In nucleotides, the CDR3 is TGTGCCAGCAGAATTAAAACGGGGGACACTGAAGCTTTCTTT. Together with reference TRBV2 and TRBJ1-1, the CDR3 gives the full variable domain: EPEVTQTPSHQVTQMGQEVILRCVPISNHLYFYWYRQILGQKVEFLVSFYNNEISEKSEIFDDQFSVERPDGSNFTLKIRSTKLEDSAMYFCASRIKTGDTEAFFGQGTRLTVV.

V and J are TRBV28 and TRBJ1-2, with 9 positions matching TRBD1. In germline, CDR1 is MDHEN, CDR2 SYDVKM. V was clipped by 8 bases and J by 7 bases; unmatched bases: 11. The CDR3 totals 14 residues. Here the CDR3 reads CASSEPGQGAGYTF. DNA of the CDR3: TGTGCCAGCTCCGAACCGGGACAGGGAGCTGGCTACACCTTC.

V and J are TRBV19 and TRBJ1-6, with D hard to call. The CDR3 consists of 14 residues. V shed 8 bases and J shed 10 bases, with 18 bases lying between them. Germline values: CDR1 LNHDA, CDR2 SQIVND (reference sequence). The CDR3 region has the DNA TGTGCCAGTGGAGGAGTCAGCTTAGGGTCACCCCTCCACTTT. As protein: CASGGVSLGSPLHF.

V and J are TRBV18 and TRBJ2-5; D is uncertain. V was shortened by 4 bases and J by 2 bases, with 11 bases between the two germline ends. The CDR3 contains 14 residues. Germline V lookup: CDR1 KGHSH, CDR2 LQKENI. The CDR3 here is CASSLDRVQETQYF. The CDR3 bases are TGTGCCAGCTCACTTGATCGCGTACAAGAGACCCAGTACTTC.

This clone has a handful of counts. V is TRBV11-2 and J is TRBJ2-7, with D perhaps matching TRBD2 (5 bases). The CDR3 sequence is 18 residues long. Trimming stripped 4 bases from V and 1 base from J, with 23 bases between. Germline assignment: CDR1 SGHAT and CDR2 FQNNGV. The CDR3 bases are TGTGCCAGCAGCTCCGTAAAATACTTAGCGAGAACTTCCTACGAGCAGTACTTC. Its translation: CASSSVKYLARTSYEQYF.

The rearrangement links TRBV7-3 to TRBJ1-1, with 7 nucleotides matching TRBD1. The germline V gene has CDR1 SGHTA and CDR2 FQGTGA. Losses at the gene ends were 5 bases for V and 3 bases for J; bases not matched to a gene: 6. This CDR3 spans 14 amino acids. CDR3 sequence reads: CASSPTGWDTEAFF. CDR3 coding DNA: TGTGCCAGCAGCCCGACAGGGTGGGACACTGAAGCTTTCTTT.

In its sample, this clone was seen once. The chain is built from TRBV7-8 and TRBJ2-2, with 10 bases identical to TRBD2. CDR3 length equals 18 residues. Germline CDR1 is SGHVS and CDR2 is FQNEAQ. V shed 7 bases, J shed 4 bases, and the junction held 15 bases outside the gene matches. CDR3 region: CASTERAGGPLSTGELFF. CDR3 nucleotides: TGTGCCAGCACCGAACGAGCGGGAGGGCCTCTTAGCACCGGGGAGCTGTTTTTT.

The chain recombines TRBV7-8 with TRBJ1-3, with D possibly being TRBD1 (5 bases). Trimming stripped 3 bases from V and 3 bases from J, with 12 bases between. From germline, CDR1 is SGHVS and CDR2 FQNEAQ. The CDR3 is 15 amino acids. Here the CDR3 reads CASSLGGGGGNTIYF. The CDR3 DNA reads TGTGCCAGCAGCTTGGGGGGGGGTGGTGGAAACACCATATATTTT. Using reference TRBV7-8 and TRBJ1-3 for the parts outside the CDR3, the full variable domain is GAGVSQSPRYKVAKRGQDVALRCDPISGHVSLFWYQQALGQGPEFLTYFQNEAQLDKSGLPSDRFFAERPEGSVSTLKIQRTQQEDSAVYLCASSLGGGGGNTIYFGEGSWLTVV.

The CDR3 here is CASSFTGQDNQPQHF. CDR3 nucleotide sequence: TGTGCCAGCAGTTTTACGGGACAGGACAATCAGCCCCAGCATTTT. This chain links TRBV28 with TRBJ1-5, with 8 bases lining up with TRBD1. V gave up 3 bases and J gave up 3 bases; unmatched junction bases: 4. The CDR3 covers 15 residues. From germline, CDR1 is MDHEN and CDR2 SYDVKM.

The table lists this clone with a few counts. The chain is built from TRBV28 and TRBJ1-3, with a tentative D call TRBD1 (6 bases). This CDR3 region has 16 residues. Trimming took off 2 bases at V and 0 bases at J, with 11 bases between the two ends. Germline-derived CDR1 and CDR2 are MDHEN and SYDVKM. CDR3 nucleotides: TGTGCCAGCAGTTTAGGACAGCTTTACTCTGGAAACACCATATATTTT. Protein: CASSLGQLYSGNTIYF.